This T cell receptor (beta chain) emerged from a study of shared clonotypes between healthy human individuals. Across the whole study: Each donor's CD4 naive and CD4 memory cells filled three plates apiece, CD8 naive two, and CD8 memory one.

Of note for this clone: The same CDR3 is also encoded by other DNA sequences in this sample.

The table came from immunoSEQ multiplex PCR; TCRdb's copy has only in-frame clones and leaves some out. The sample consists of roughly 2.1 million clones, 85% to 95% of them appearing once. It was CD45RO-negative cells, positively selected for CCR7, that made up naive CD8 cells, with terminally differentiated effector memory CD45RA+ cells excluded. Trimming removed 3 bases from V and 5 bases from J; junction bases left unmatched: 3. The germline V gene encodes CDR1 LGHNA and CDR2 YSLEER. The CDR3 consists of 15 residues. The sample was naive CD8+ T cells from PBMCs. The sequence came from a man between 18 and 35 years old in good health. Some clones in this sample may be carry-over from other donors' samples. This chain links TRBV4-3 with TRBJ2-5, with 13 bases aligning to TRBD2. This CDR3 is CASSQGLAGRETQYF. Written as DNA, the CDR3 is TGCGCCAGCAGCCAGGGACTAGCGGGACGGGAGACCCAGTACTTC.